These T cell receptor beta chains were read from a single sample in a study of cytomegalovirus exposure and HLA in healthy donors. Only in-frame clones appear in the TCRdb table, and some are missing; sequencing was by immunoSEQ multiplex PCR. The sample holds fewer than 120,000 clones; 76% are singletons and the top ten take 10% to 15%. The sample taken for sequencing was PBMCs. The receptor set was obtained from a young man in good health and CMV-seropositive. Each CDR3 is given without its conserved first and last residue. Each record gives: V gene, J gene, CDR3 protein.

TRBV2	TRBJ2-4	ASVGGTLAKNIQY
TRBV5-6	TRBJ2-7	ASSFTGGGYYEQY
TRBV5-5	TRBJ1-5	ASSLGQGGQPQH
TRBV5-1	TRBJ1-4	ASSQRIGQGEKLF
TRBV20-1	TRBJ1-1	PTDLTEAF
TRBV4-3	TRBJ1-4	ASSQDRITDNEKLF
TRBV28	TRBJ2-2	ASSLSRGWGTGELF
TRBV7-2	TRBJ2-6	ASAPRDSGANVLT
TRBV5-1	TRBJ1-1	ASSRDVGNTEAF
TRBV4-1	TRBJ2-4	ASAQLAGEAKNIQY
TRBV6-1	TRBJ1-1	ASRPRQGSTEAF
TRBV28	TRBJ1-5	ASSPIRENSNQPQH
TRBV7-2	TRBJ1-3	ASSRTVSGNTIY
TRBV28	TRBJ1-2	ASRGTGSGGYT
TRBV28	TRBJ1-4	ASCLRDEKLF
TRBV7-2	TRBJ2-3	ASSPAGRGTRTDTQY
TRBV5-1	TRBJ2-7	ASSPPATSGGMRSYEQY
TRBV4-2	TRBJ2-3	ASSQDLLAGSFGADTQY
TRBV18	TRBJ2-7	ASSRDRDPTPYEQY